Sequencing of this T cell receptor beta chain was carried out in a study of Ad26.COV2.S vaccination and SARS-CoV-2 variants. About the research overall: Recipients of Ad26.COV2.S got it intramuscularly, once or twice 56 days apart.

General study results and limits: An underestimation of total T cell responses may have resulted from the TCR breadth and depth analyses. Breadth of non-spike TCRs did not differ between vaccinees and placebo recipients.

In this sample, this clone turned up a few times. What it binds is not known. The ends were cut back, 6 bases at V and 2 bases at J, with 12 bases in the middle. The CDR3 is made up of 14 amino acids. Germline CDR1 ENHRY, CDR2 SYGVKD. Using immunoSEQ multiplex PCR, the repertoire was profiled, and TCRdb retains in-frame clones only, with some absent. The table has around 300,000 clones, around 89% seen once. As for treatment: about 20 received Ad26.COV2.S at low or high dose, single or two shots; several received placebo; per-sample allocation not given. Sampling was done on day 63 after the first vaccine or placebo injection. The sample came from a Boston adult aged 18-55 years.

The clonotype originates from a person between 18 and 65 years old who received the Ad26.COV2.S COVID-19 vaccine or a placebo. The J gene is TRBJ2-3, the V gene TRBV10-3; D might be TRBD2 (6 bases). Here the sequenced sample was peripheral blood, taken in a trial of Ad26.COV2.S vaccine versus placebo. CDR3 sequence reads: CAIRSAGFTDTQYF. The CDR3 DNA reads TGTGCCATCAGGTCTGCGGGGTTCACAGATACGCAGTATTTT.